Listed below are T cell receptor beta chains from one sample, sequenced in a study of cytotoxic CD8 clonotypes in ibrutinib-treated CLL. Using immunoSEQ multiplex PCR, the repertoire was profiled, and TCRdb retains in-frame clones only, with some absent. The sample includes 150,000 to 200,000 clones, over 60% of them seen just once. Sequences were derived from PBMCs, sampled after 24 months of ibrutinib treatment. Source of these receptors: a human donor with chronic lymphocytic leukemia. Each CDR3 is given with its conserved first and last residue. D genes are given only for firm matches. The size of a clone is reported for some rows only, either as once, few or many, or as a class for expanded clones.

.	.	TRBV7-2	TRBJ1-2	CASSLVGFGGYTF	TGTGCCAGCAGCTTAGTGGGCTTTGGTGGCTACACCTTC
.	.	TRBV7-8	TRBJ2-7	CASSWNPESYEQYF	TGTGCCAGCAGCTGGAATCCAGAATCCTACGAGCAGTACTTC
.	TRBD1	TRBV18	TRBJ2-4	CASSRGQEPKNIQYF	TGTGCCAGCTCAAGAGGACAGGAACCCAAAAACATTCAGTACTTC
.	.	TRBV19	TRBJ2-7	CASSLQDSAYEQYF	TGTGCCAGTAGTCTCCAAGACAGTGCCTACGAGCAGTACTTC
few	TRBD2	TRBV9	TRBJ2-2	CASSPPGGGSSGELFF	TGTGCCAGCAGCCCCCCCGGCGGGGGTAGTTCCGGGGAGCTGTTTTTT
.	.	TRBV28	TRBJ2-7	CASSYGSNNEQYF	TGTGCCAGCAGCTACGGGTCCAACAACGAGCAGTACTTC
.	TRBD2	TRBV5-4	TRBJ2-2	CASSRGLAGNTGELFF	TGTGCCAGCAGCCGGGGACTAGCGGGAAACACCGGGGAGCTGTTTTTT
.	.	TRBV5-1	TRBJ1-1	CASSRTGPLNTEAFF	TGCGCCAGCAGCCGTACGGGACCCTTGAACACTGAAGCTTTCTTT
once	.	TRBV27	TRBJ2-1	CASSTGIEQFF	TGTGCCAGCAGTACTGGGATAGAGCAGTTCTTC
.	.	TRBV29-1	TRBJ1-2	CSVERARGVHGYTF	TGCAGCGTTGAGCGCGCCAGGGGTGTCCATGGCTACACCTTC
.	TRBD1	TRBV5-1	TRBJ2-3	CASSLLGTGVDTQYF	TGCGCCAGCAGCTTGCTCGGGACAGGGGTAGATACGCAGTATTTT
.	.	TRBV19	TRBJ1-5	CASRQPNQPQHF	TGTGCCAGTAGGCAACCAAATCAGCCCCAGCATTTT
.	.	TRBV2	TRBJ1-1	CASSPILAMNTEAFF	TGTGCCAGCAGCCCGATCCTGGCCATGAACACTGAAGCTTTCTTT
.	TRBD2	TRBV4-3	TRBJ2-2	CASSPRVTSAGELFF	TGCGCCAGCAGCCCCCGAGTCACTAGCGCCGGGGAGCTGTTTTTT
.	TRBD1	TRBV6-5	TRBJ2-7	CASRRGTGATEQYF	TGTGCCAGCAGGCGAGGGACAGGGGCAACCGAGCAGTACTTC
once	TRBD1	TRBV27	TRBJ2-2	CASSSRTGGPGELFF	TGTGCCAGCAGTTCGAGGACAGGGGGCCCCGGGGAGCTGTTTTTT
.	TRBD1	TRBV29-1	TRBJ2-7	CSAGTGLYEQYF	TGCAGCGCCGGGACAGGGCTCTACGAGCAGTACTTC
.	.	TRBV6-1	TRBJ1-5	CASTQGQQPQHF	TGTGCCAGCACTCAAGGGCAACAGCCCCAGCATTTT
few	TRBD2	TRBV11-3	TRBJ2-5	CASSLAGGTQYF	TGTGCCAGCAGCCTAGCGGGAGGGACCCAGTACTTC